Each of the 14 T cell receptor beta chains below was sequenced from the same sample in a study of T cells in Graves' hyperthyroidism and ophthalmopathy. The source material, RNA transcripts, was used to amplify TCR beta CDR3 regions. A first-round RT-PCR of the TCR CDR3 used the HTBI primer set. One entry per CDR3 protein, called by TCRdb with MiXCR from the multiplex PCR reads. The sample has about 640,000 distinct CDR3 sequences, around 21% seen once. The sample comprised blood. Receptors originate from a young man with Graves' ophthalmopathy.

The V and J genes are TRBV10-3 and TRBJ2-1; 13 positions match TRBD2. The last part of the DNA fits TRBJ2-7 better; the J call may be wrong. The CDR3 runs 19 residues. CDR1 ENHRY and CDR2 SYGVKD come from the germline V gene. As DNA, the CDR3 is TGTGCCATCAGTGCCTCAGGGACTAGCGGGGCGAGCTCCTACAATGAGCAGTACTTC. Its translation: CAISASGTSGASSYNEQYF.

This clonotype was observed a few times. J is TRBJ2-5 and V is TRBV18; D is tentatively TRBD1 or TRBD2 (5 bases each). V dropped 5 bases and J dropped 5 bases, with 9 bases sitting between them. The CDR3 runs to 12 residues. CDR1 and CDR2 from the germline V gene are KGHSH and LQKENI. Written as DNA, the CDR3 is TGTGCCAGCTCAGAGGGGCTTGAGACCCAGTACTTC. Translation gives CASSEGLETQYF.

This clonotype turned up a few times. This chain connects TRBV30 to TRBJ2-2, with a weak D call TRBD2 (5 bases). Germline V lookup: CDR1 GTSNPN, CDR2 SVGIG (reference sequence). Deletions cut 2 bases from V and 6 bases from J, with 13 bases between. This CDR3 region has 14 residues. CDR3 nucleotides: TGTGCCTGGAGTATCGAGGGTCTTGCCGGGGAGCTGTTTTTT. It encodes CAWSIEGLAGELFF.

The V and J genes are TRBV6-2 or TRBV6-3 and TRBJ2-7; 10 positions agree with TRBD2. Trimming cost V 2 bases and J 5 bases; bases outside gene matches: 15. This CDR3 region has 18 residues. In germline, CDR1 is MNHEY, CDR2 SVGEGT. The CDR3 coding sequence is TGTGCCAGCAGTTACAAAATCCTAGCGGGAGAGGTGACGAACGAGCAGTACTTC. Encoded protein: CASSYKILAGEVTNEQYF.

A few counts support this clonotype. V and J are TRBV12-3 or TRBV12-4 and TRBJ2-3; the match to TRBD2 covers 7 bases. CDR3 length equals 16 residues. V was pared by 5 bases and J by 2 bases, with 10 bases of the junction left unmatched. Here the CDR3 reads CASSATLANITDTQYF. The CDR3 region has the DNA TGTGCCAGCAGTGCCACACTAGCGAATATCACAGATACGCAGTATTTT.

The genes are TRBV20-1 and TRBJ2-3, with TRBD2 identical over 8 bases. This CDR3 region has 15 residues. The V gene end was trimmed by 5 bases and the J gene end by 2 bases; junction bases not matched to a gene: 9. The V gene's germline CDR1 is DFQATT and CDR2 SNEGSKA (reference sequence). Here the CDR3 reads CSARSLAVNTDTQYF. The CDR3 nucleotides read TGCAGTGCTCGCTCACTAGCGGTTAACACAGATACGCAGTATTTT.

The rearrangement links TRBV9 to TRBJ2-7; D might be TRBD2 (6 bases). V gave up 0 bases and J gave up 3 bases, with 13 bases separating them. The CDR3 has 15 amino acids. Germline assignment: CDR1 SGDLS and CDR2 YYNGEE. The chain's CDR3 is CASSVDASAFYEQYF. In DNA, the CDR3 is TGTGCCAGCAGCGTAGACGCTAGCGCATTCTACGAGCAGTACTTC.

This clonotype was detected only a few times. CDR3 amino acids: CASSEALAFYGYTF. In DNA, the CDR3 is TGTGCCAGCAGTGAAGCGTTGGCTTTCTATGGCTACACCTTC. The J gene is TRBJ1-2, the V gene TRBV6-1; D not resolved. The germline V and J ends were trimmed by 0 bases and 4 bases, with 9 bases remaining between them. The length of the CDR3 is 14 residues. CDR1 and CDR2 from the germline V gene are MNHNS and SASEGT.

This clonotype appeared many times. The chain recombines TRBV11-2 with TRBJ2-3; D possibly matches TRBD1 or TRBD2 (5 bases each). V was cut by 0 bases and J by 1 base, with 11 bases left in between. Germline V lookup: CDR1 SGHAT, CDR2 FQNNGV. There are 16 residues in the CDR3. The CDR3: CASSLDPQGGTDTQYF. CDR3 bases: TGTGCCAGCAGCTTAGATCCGCAGGGAGGCACAGATACGCAGTATTTT.

As regards this clonotype: A junction end diverges from the germline sequence, so it may reflect a read error. The chain combines TRBV10-2 with TRBJ1-1; perhaps TRBD1 as D (5 bases). The CDR3 is 13 residues long. Germline lookup yields CDR1 WSHSY and CDR2 SAAADI. CDR3 nucleotide sequence: TGCGCCAGCAGTACGCAGGGAGGCACTGGAGCTTTCTTT. This sequence encodes CASSTQGGTGAFF.

This chain uses TRBV6-1 with TRBJ1-5; D unresolved. Trimming cost V 6 bases and J 9 bases, with 15 bases left between them. The germline CDR1 and CDR2 sequences are MNHNS and SASEGT. CDR3 length equals 13 residues. CDR3 bases: TGTGCCAGCAGCCCGGGCCAGCTCACGCCCCAGCATTTT. Translated: CASSPGQLTPQHF.

The chain links TRBV5-6 to TRBJ2-1; perhaps TRBD2 as D (7 bases). V was shortened by 2 bases and J by 8 bases, with 14 bases between the two germline ends. The CDR3 length is 14 residues. Per germline, CDR1 SGHDT and CDR2 YYEEEE. The CDR3 DNA reads as TGTGCCAGCAGCTTAGGGGGGGCGTGGGATGAGCAGTTCTTC. It translates to CASSLGGAWDEQFF.

This clonotype was picked up many times. V and J are TRBV28 and TRBJ2-5; D is undetermined. The ends were cut back, 7 bases at V and 5 bases at J, with 8 bases in the middle. Germline V CDR1 and CDR2: MDHEN, SYDVKM. This CDR3 is built from 11 residues. This CDR3 reads CASNMRETQYF. The CDR3 DNA is TGTGCCAGCAATATGCGGGAGACCCAGTACTTC.

The DNA for the CDR3 is TGTGCCAGCAGGGAGGGACAGGGGGCCGGCTGGAACACTGAAGCTTTCTTT. This translates into CASREGQGAGWNTEAFF. The chain joins TRBV2 to TRBJ1-1; 12 bases are a match to TRBD1. V dropped 6 bases and J dropped 1; count of bases not matched to a gene: 9. The CDR3 extends over 17 amino acids. Germline V gene data show CDR1 as SNHLY and CDR2 as FYNNEI. Together with reference TRBV2 and TRBJ1-1, the CDR3 gives the full variable domain: EPEVTQTPSHQVTQMGQEVILRCVPISNHLYFYWYRQILGQKVEFLVSFYNNEISEKSEIFDDQFSVERPDGSNFTLKIRSTKLEDSAMYFCASREGQGAGWNTEAFFGQGTRLTVV.